Listed here are 23 T cell receptor beta chains from one sample, sequenced in a study of identical twins. Using its own MiXCR run on the 5' RACE reads, TCRdb lists one record per CDR3 protein. The profile shows fewer than 250,000 distinct CDR3 sequences, 7% of them singletons. This same sample was also part of a study on yellow fever vaccine responses in identical twins.

The sample was memory (CD45RO+) T cells sorted from blood. These receptors all stem from a woman aged 18-35 years in good health.

This clonotype was counted at least ten times. This chain links TRBV24-1 with TRBJ2-5; D might be TRBD2 (6 bases). The germline V gene has CDR1 KGHDR and CDR2 SFDVKD. Between the trimmed V and J ends, which lost 4 bases and 5 bases, there was a span of 10 bases. This CDR3 region has 13 residues. CDR3 loop: CATSDGGRETQYF. DNA for the CDR3: TGTGCCACCAGTGACGGGGGTCGTGAGACCCAGTACTTC.

V is TRBV9 and J is TRBJ2-2, with 8 bases lining up with TRBD2. This CDR3 region has 13 residues. CDR1 and CDR2 from the germline V gene are SGDLS and YYNGEE. V trimming: 0 bases; J trimming: 13 bases; junction bases outside the gene matches: 5. This chain's CDR3 is CASSVEIAGRLFF. The DNA for the CDR3 is TGTGCCAGCAGCGTAGAGATAGCGGGAAGGCTGTTTTTT. The complete variable domain, with remaining parts taken from reference TRBV9 and TRBJ2-2, reads DSGVTQTPKHLITATGQRVTLRCSPRSGDLSVYWYQQSLDQGLQFLIQYYNGEERAKGNILERFSAQQFPDLHSELNLSSLELGDSALYFCASSVEIAGRLFFGEGSRLTVL.

This clonotype was observed many times. This chain joins TRBV6-2 or TRBV6-3 and TRBJ2-7; the D gene is possibly TRBD2 (5 bases). CDR1 and CDR2 (germline): MNHEY, SVGEGT. The CDR3 has 15 amino acids. V lost 6 bases and J lost 0, with 15 bases in between. The CDR3 here is CASRRGQESSYEQYV. CDR3 bases: TGTGCCAGCAGGCGAGGGCAGGAAAGCTCCTACGAGCAGTACGTC.

The table lists this clonotype with many counts. The V call is TRBV5-1, the J call TRBJ2-7; D assignment may be TRBD1 or TRBD2 (5 bases each). CDR1 is SGHRS, CDR2 YFSETQ, per germline. The CDR3 extends over 14 amino acids. Between the trimmed V and J ends, which lost 3 bases and 2 bases, there was a span of 12 bases. This CDR3 reads CASSSSGPTYEQYF. CDR3 DNA: TGCGCCAGCAGCTCATCGGGGCCCACCTACGAGCAGTACTTC.

This clonotype has a count of ten or more. The rearrangement links TRBV7-2 to TRBJ1-1; D call uncertain. V dropped 2 bases and J dropped 0 bases, with 10 bases sitting between them. CDR3 length: 15 residues. Germline loops: CDR1 SGHTA, CDR2 FQGNSA. CDR3 in amino acids: CASSLYIQLNTEAFF. CDR3 DNA sequence: TGTGCCAGCAGCTTATACATACAGTTGAACACTGAAGCTTTCTTT.

This clonotype showed up just a few times. J is TRBJ2-7 and V is TRBV20-1, with a possible D match to TRBD1 (6 bases). This CDR3 is built from 12 residues. CDR1 and CDR2 from the germline V gene are DFQATT and SNEGSKA (reference sequence). Trimming took 5 bases from V and 6 from J, leaving 14 bases between them. In DNA, the CDR3 is TGCAGTGCTCCTAAACAGGGATCCGAGCAGTACGTC. As protein: CSAPKQGSEQYV.

This clonotype was recorded many times. This rearrangement joins TRBV15 to TRBJ2-1; the match to TRBD1 covers 8 bases. Trimming cost V 0 bases and J 6 bases; bases outside gene matches: 4. Germline-derived CDR1 and CDR2 are LNHNV and YYDKDF (reference sequence). This CDR3 comprises 15 residues. CDR3 nucleotide sequence: TGTGCCACCAGCAGAGAGTGGACAGGGCTCAATGAGCAGTTCTTC. Translation: CATSREWTGLNEQFF.

The gene calls are TRBV15 and TRBJ2-1; 10 nucleotides line up with TRBD2. This CDR3 region has 15 residues. Looked up from germline, CDR1 is LNHNV and CDR2 is YYDKDF (reference sequence). The V gene end was trimmed by 0 bases and the J gene end by 9 bases; junction bases not matched to a gene: 5. This CDR3 reads CATSRDRGLAVEQFF. Written as DNA, the CDR3 is TGTGCCACCAGCAGAGATCGCGGACTAGCGGTTGAGCAGTTCTTC.

This clonotype was seen only a few times. The V and J genes are TRBV12-3 or TRBV12-4 and TRBJ2-2; no definite D call. This CDR3 is 14 amino acids long. V was shortened by 3 bases and J by 4 bases, with 9 bases between the two germline ends. CDR3 protein: CASSFGVTTGELFF. CDR3 nucleotides: TGTGCCAGCAGTTTCGGAGTAACCACCGGGGAGCTGTTTTTT.

This clonotype was counted only a few times. This rearrangement joins TRBV20-1 to TRBJ1-4, with D possibly matching TRBD1 (6 bases). With 6 bases removed from V and 2 bases from J, the gap between germline ends came to 10 bases. From germline, CDR1 is DFQATT and CDR2 SNEGSKA (reference sequence). The CDR3 contains 13 residues. The CDR3 DNA reads as TGCAGTGCAAACAGGGTGACTAATGAAAAACTGTTTTTT. Its protein is CSANRVTNEKLFF.

In this sample, this clonotype turned up many times. CDR3 sequence reads: CSLDGLYNEQFF. CDR3 sequence (DNA): TGCAGTTTAGATGGGTTATACAATGAGCAGTTCTTC. The chain joins TRBV20-1 to TRBJ2-1; no firm D call. This CDR3 has 12 residues. Germline V CDR1 and CDR2: DFQATT, SNEGSKA (reference sequence). V was cut by 8 bases and J by 4 bases, with 12 bases left in between.

The chain couples TRBV12-5 to TRBJ2-1; 12 bases are shared with TRBD2. This CDR3 is built from 15 residues. The V and J ends lost 4 bases and 6 bases, in that order; junction bases with no gene match: 4. CDR1 and CDR2 from the germline V gene are LGHNT and FRNRAP. Here the CDR3 DNA reads TGTGCTAGTGGTTCCCGACTAGCGGGAGCCAATGAGCAGTTCTTC. Translation gives CASGSRLAGANEQFF.

This clonotype was counted ten times or more. This sequence joins TRBV5-1 and TRBJ1-2; D is perhaps TRBD1 (6 bases). The CDR3 runs to 16 residues. Germline CDR1 reads SGHRS; CDR2 reads YFSETQ. V was shortened by 2 bases and J by 4 bases, with 18 bases between the two germline ends. CDR3 loop: CASSLGRPGQVYGYTF. The DNA of the CDR3 is TGCGCCAGCAGCTTAGGCCGACCGGGACAAGTCTATGGCTACACCTTC.

This clonotype has more than one count but fewer than ten. This chain links TRBV7-8 with TRBJ2-3; tentative D call: TRBD1 (6 bases). Looked up from germline, CDR1 is SGHVS and CDR2 is FQNEAQ. V was pared by 7 bases and J by 2 bases, with 13 bases between. The CDR3 totals 14 residues. DNA of the CDR3: TGTGCCAGCAACGAGGGGGAAGTCACAGATACGCAGTATTTT. Protein sequence: CASNEGEVTDTQYF.

This clonotype was counted only a few times. This chain uses TRBV7-6 with TRBJ2-5; D gene uncertain. V lost 5 bases and J 5 bases, leaving 15 bases between the germline ends. Germline values: CDR1 SGHVS, CDR2 FNYEAQ. This CDR3 comprises 14 residues. The DNA for the CDR3 is TGTGCCAGCAGCGGAAGTATTCATTCGGAGACCCAGTACTTC. Translated, it gives CASSGSIHSETQYF.

This clonotype was seen a few times. The chain combines TRBV20-1 with TRBJ1-1; no definite D call. Trimming took 6 bases from V and 4 from J, leaving 15 bases between them. In germline, CDR1 is DFQATT, CDR2 SNEGSKA (reference sequence). The CDR3 spans 13 residues. Here the CDR3 DNA reads TGCAGTGCGCAGGCGGCGGGTGTCACTGAAGCTTTCTTT. Translation: CSAQAAGVTEAFF.

The chain links TRBV29-1 to TRBJ2-5, with 13 bases identical to TRBD2. This CDR3 comprises 16 residues. Germline V lookup: CDR1 SQVTM, CDR2 ANQGSEA. The V segment lost 1 base and the J segment 4 bases; nucleotides outside the gene matches: 6. The CDR3 spells CSVEGGTSGAPETQYF. The DNA for the CDR3 is TGCAGCGTTGAAGGCGGGACTAGCGGGGCACCAGAGACCCAGTACTTC.

The sample holds many counts of this clonotype. The rearrangement links TRBV3-1 to TRBJ1-2; D unclear. This CDR3 region has 13 residues. CDR1 and CDR2 (germline): LGHDT, YNNKEL (reference sequence). V lost 2 bases and J lost 1, with 5 bases in between. The CDR3 protein is CASSQRVNYGYTF. DNA for the CDR3: TGTGCCAGCAGCCAAAGGGTTAACTATGGCTACACCTTC.

The chain recombines TRBV20-1 with TRBJ2-1; TRBD2 aligns across 8 bases. V was clipped by 2 bases and J by 6 bases; unmatched bases: 12. CDR3 length equals 16 residues. Germline assignment: CDR1 DFQATT and CDR2 SNEGSKA (reference sequence). The CDR3 is CSARTNPGLVSNEQFF. DNA of the CDR3: TGCAGTGCTAGAACAAACCCGGGACTAGTAAGCAATGAGCAGTTCTTC.

In its sample, this clonotype was seen many times. This chain uses TRBV12-3 or TRBV12-4 with TRBJ2-1, with 9 bases matching TRBD2. The CDR3 sequence is 15 residues long. With V trimmed by 2 bases and J by 7 bases, 6 bases remained unmatched. The CDR3 DNA reads TGTGCCAGCAGTTTATTTGCGGGAGGGCCGAATGAGCAGTTCTTC. It codes for CASSLFAGGPNEQFF.

This clonotype showed up just a few times. The genes are TRBV24-1 and TRBJ2-1, with unresolved D. V lost 3 bases and J lost 6, with 11 bases in between. The germline gives CDR1 KGHDR, CDR2 SFDVKD. The CDR3 loop spans 14 amino acids. The CDR3 is CATSDPSILNEQFF. DNA of the CDR3: TGTGCCACCAGTGATCCCTCGATTCTCAATGAGCAGTTCTTC.

This rearrangement joins TRBV29-1 to TRBJ2-5; D tentatively fits TRBD1 or TRBD2 (5 bases each). V lost 4 bases and J lost 7, with 13 bases in between. Germline V gene lookup returns CDR1 SQVTM and CDR2 ANQGSEA. This CDR3 comprises 12 residues. The CDR3 DNA follows: TGCAGCGTTGGAGGGCCCGGGGCGACCCAGTACTTC. Translated: CSVGGPGATQYF. Full variable domain (rest looked up from reference TRBV29-1 and TRBJ2-5): SAVISQKPSRDICQRGTSLTIQCQVDSQVTMMFWYRQQPGQSLTLIATANQGSEATYESGFVIDKFPISRPNLTFSTLTVSNMSPEDSSIYLCSVGGPGATQYFGPGTRLLVL.

This clonotype was seen more than once but under ten times. V is TRBV28 and J is TRBJ2-3; 13 positions agree with TRBD2. V shed 5 bases and J 0 bases; nucleotides not matched to a gene: 8. Per germline, CDR1 MDHEN and CDR2 SYDVKM. The CDR3 totals 18 residues. The CDR3 DNA reads as TGTGCCAGCAGTGACGGACTAGCGGGAGTTAGGAGCACAGATACGCAGTATTTT. Translating it yields CASSDGLAGVRSTDTQYF. Supplemented by reference TRBV28 and TRBJ2-3, the full variable domain reads DVKVTQSSRYLVKRTGEKVFLECVQDMDHENMFWYRQDPGLGLRLIYFSYDVKMKEKGDIPEGYSVSREKKERFSLILESASTNQTSMYLCASSDGLAGVRSTDTQYFGPGTRLTVL.